Listed below are T cell receptor beta chains from one sample, sequenced in a study of PD-L1 blockade in urothelial cancer. The data were produced by immunoSEQ multiplex PCR, yet TCRdb's version contains in-frame clones alone and is incomplete. The sample shows around 100,000 clones, 75% to 95% of them seen only once. Sequenced material: PBMCs, taken around atezolizumab (anti-PD-L1) treatment. The origin of the receptors is a man in his 60s with urothelial cancer. Each CDR3 is given with its conserved first and last residue. Each record gives: J gene, V gene, clone size, D gene, CDR3 DNA, CDR3 protein. A D gene is named only where the DNA matches it firmly. Part of the rows lack a size; the others show once, few, many or a class for expanded clones.

>TRBJ1-6|TRBV5-4|NA|NA
TGTGCCAGCAGCTTGAGAGCCAACCCAAATTCACCCCTCCACTTT
CASSLRANPNSPLHF
>TRBJ2-1|TRBV5-1|NA|TRBD2
TGCGCCAGCAGCTTGGCCAGTTCTAGCGGCTACAATGAGCAGTTCTTC
CASSLASSSGYNEQFF
>TRBJ2-2|TRBV7-2|few|NA
TGTGCCAGCAGCTTAGTCCGGGTTAGCGGCACCGGGGAGCTGTTTTTT
CASSLVRVSGTGELFF
>TRBJ1-2|TRBV4-3|NA|NA
TGCGCCAGCAGCCAAGAAGCCAACCGACAGGACGATAAGCCCTATGGCTACACCTTC
CASSQEANRQDDKPYGYTF
>TRBJ2-5|TRBV7-2|once|NA
TGTGCCAGCAGCTTATCCCTCGGGGAGACCCAGTACTTC
CASSLSLGETQYF
>TRBJ2-1|TRBV28|NA|TRBD2
TGTGCCAGCAGCGTTTGGCCCCCGACTAGCGGGGGGGATGAGCAGTTCTTC
CASSVWPPTSGGDEQFF
>TRBJ1-6|TRBV28|once|NA
TGTGCCAGCAGTTTATCCGGGAATTCACCCCTCCACTTT
CASSLSGNSPLHF
>TRBJ1-3|TRBV7-2|NA|NA
TGTGCCAGCAGCACTACACCGAGCTCTGGAAACACCATATATTTT
CASSTTPSSGNTIYF
>TRBJ1-1|TRBV4-3|once|TRBD1
TGCGCCAGCAGCCAAGGGACAGGGGGTTCCTCTGAAGCTTTCTTT
CASSQGTGGSSEAFF
>TRBJ1-4|TRBV18|NA|NA
TGTGCCAGCTCGGACACAGTACACGAAAAACTGTTTTTT
CASSDTVHEKLFF
>TRBJ2-4|TRBV11-2|NA|NA
TGTGCCAGCAGCTCCAGATTAGCCAAAAACATTCAGTACTTC
CASSSRLAKNIQYF
>TRBJ1-3|TRBV2|NA|TRBD1
TGTGCCAGCAGTGAGCTTAGGGACAGGGGACGAGGTTACTCTGGAAACACCATATATTTT
CASSELRDRGRGYSGNTIYF
>TRBJ2-5|TRBV30|NA|TRBD1
TGTGCCTGGGACAGGGGGATTGGAGAGACCCAGTACTTC
CAWDRGIGETQYF
>TRBJ1-3|TRBV30|NA|NA
TGTGCCTGGAGTGTTAGTGGAAACACCATATATTTT
CAWSVSGNTIYF
>TRBJ2-1|TRBV5-1|NA|TRBD1
TGCGCCAGCAGCTCCACAGGGGGCGGGTACAATGAGCAGTTCTTC
CASSSTGGGYNEQFF
>TRBJ2-3|TRBV4-2|once|NA
TGTGCCAGCAGCCAAGAGAGGGAGGCCCCGACAGATACGCAGTATTTT
CASSQEREAPTDTQYF
>TRBJ1-1|TRBV7-9|NA|TRBD1
TGTGCCAGCAGCTTAGGTCAGGGGGCTCGGACTGAAGCTTTCTTT
CASSLGQGARTEAFF
>TRBJ2-2|TRBV2|NA|TRBD1
TGTGCCGGCCGGAAACAGGGGGATATCGGGGAGCTGTTTTTT
CAGRKQGDIGELFF
>TRBJ2-7|TRBV27|few|TRBD2
TGTGCCAGCAGCCCGGGACTAGCTACGACCTACGAGCAGTACTTC
CASSPGLATTYEQYF
>TRBJ2-5|TRBV7-2|NA|TRBD2
TGTGCCAGCAGCTTAGTCCCCTCTACTAGCGGGGGGACCCAGTACTTC
CASSLVPSTSGGTQYF
>TRBJ2-1|TRBV27|NA|NA
TGTGCCAGCAATACTTACAATGAGCAGTTCTTC
CASNTYNEQFF
>TRBJ2-2|TRBV5-1|NA|TRBD1
TGCGCCAGCAGCGTGGGGACAGGGGGCTTCACCGGGGAGCTGTTTTTT
CASSVGTGGFTGELFF
>TRBJ2-7|TRBV7-9|NA|TRBD2
TGTGCCAGCAGCCCTGGACTAGCGTTTAACGAGCAGTACTTC
CASSPGLAFNEQYF
>TRBJ2-6|TRBV5-1|NA|NA
TGCGCCAGCAGTCAGCACAGCTCTGGGGCCAACGTCCTGACTTTC
CASSQHSSGANVLTF
>TRBJ2-7|TRBV6-1|NA|TRBD2
TGTGCCACCGAGACTAGCGGGGGCTACGAGCAGTACTTC
CATETSGGYEQYF
>TRBJ2-1|TRBV6-1|NA|TRBD2
TGTGCCAGCTCCCCTAGCGGCTCCTACAATGAGCAGTTCTTC
CASSPSGSYNEQFF
>TRBJ1-5|TRBV7-6|NA|TRBD1
TGTGCCAGCAGCTTAGGGGACAGTTATAGCAATCAGCCCCAGCATTTT
CASSLGDSYSNQPQHF
>TRBJ1-1|TRBV13|few|NA
TGTGCCAGCAGCTTAGGTCGGTTGAGGCAGGAAGCTTTCTTT
CASSLGRLRQEAFF
>TRBJ2-1|TRBV6-1|NA|NA
TGTGCCAGCAGTGAATCCCCTCCCCATGAGCAGTTCTTC
CASSESPPHEQFF
>TRBJ2-2|TRBV6-7|NA|TRBD1
TGTGCCAGCAGCGTTTGGGACAGGAGAAACACCGGGGAGCTGTTTTTT
CASSVWDRRNTGELFF
>TRBJ2-2|TRBV18|NA|NA
TGTGCCAGCTCACCATCAGGGTCACCCGGGGAGCTGTTTTTT
CASSPSGSPGELFF
>TRBJ2-1|TRBV5-1|NA|TRBD1
TGCGCCAGCAGCTTGCGCAGGGGGTCGGATGAGCAGTTCTTC
CASSLRRGSDEQFF
>TRBJ2-1|TRBV28|NA|TRBD2
TGTGCCAGCAGCCAAACACTACTAGCGGGGACCTGGGGGCACGGATTGGACAATGAGCAGTTCTTC
CASSQTLLAGTWGHGLDNEQFF
>TRBJ2-3|TRBV5-1|NA|NA
TGCGCCAGCAGCTCCGGTCTAACGCAGTATTTT
CASSSGLTQYF